Shown below are 20 T cell receptor beta chains from a single sample sequenced in a study of blood T cell repertoires in COVID-19. Profiling relied on immunoSEQ multiplex PCR, and the TCRdb table lists in-frame clones only, not all of them. Among about 300,000 clones, roughly 89% were seen once, and the ten largest hold less than 2%. The sequencing input was peripheral blood. Every receptor here comes from a woman under 40 with COVID-19, enrolled during active disease.

DNA for the CDR3: TGCGCCAGCAGCTTTGGCAGTCTTCCAACCATGAACACTGAAGCTTTCTTT. Translated, it gives CASSFGSLPTMNTEAFF. The genes are TRBV5-1 and TRBJ1-1; D remains ambiguous. Trimming left V 2 bases short and J 0 bases short, with 17 bases between. The CDR3 is 17 residues long. Germline CDR1 and CDR2: SGHRS and YFSETQ. Full variable domain (rest looked up from reference TRBV5-1 and TRBJ1-1): KAGVTQTPRYLIKTRGQQVTLSCSPISGHRSVSWYQQTPGQGLQFLFEYFSETQRNKGNFPGRFSGRQFSNSRSEMNVSTLELGDSALYLCASSFGSLPTMNTEAFFGQGTRLTVV.

V gene TRBV9 combines with J gene TRBJ2-1; 9 nucleotides line up with TRBD2. CDR3 length equals 15 residues. CDR1 and CDR2 from the germline V gene are SGDLS and YYNGEE. The trim removed 4 bases at V and 4 bases at J, leaving 6 bases unmatched. The CDR3 loop is CASSLRSGGYNEQFF. For the CDR3, the DNA is TGTGCCAGCAGCCTTCGTAGCGGGGGTTACAATGAGCAGTTCTTC.

The V call is TRBV10-1, the J call TRBJ1-1, with TRBD1 matching over 8 bases. Trimming at V came to 5 bases and at J to 5 bases, leaving 7 bases not matched to a gene. CDR1 is WNHNN and CDR2 is SYGVQD in the germline V gene (reference sequence). The CDR3 consists of 14 residues. The CDR3 region has the DNA TGCGCCAGCAGTATGGACAGGGCGTTAACTGAAGCTTTCTTT. Protein: CASSMDRALTEAFF.

The chain has TRBV7-6 and TRBJ1-2; 10 nucleotides line up with TRBD1. The germline CDR1 and CDR2 sequences are SGHVS and FNYEAQ. The CDR3 loop spans 19 amino acids. Trimming removed 1 base from V and 1 base from J; junction bases left unmatched: 12. The CDR3 bases are TGTGCCAGCAGCTTAGGGCCCGGGACAGGGGATACCCTTAACTATGGCTACACCTTC. This codes for CASSLGPGTGDTLNYGYTF.

The chain links TRBV7-9 to TRBJ2-5; D is possibly TRBD2 (5 bases). Germline loops: CDR1 SEHNR, CDR2 FQNEAQ (reference sequence). V shed 1 base and J shed 0 bases, with 12 bases lying between them. There are 16 residues in the CDR3. The CDR3 DNA reads as TGTGCCAGCAGCTTAGGGACCTCGGGGAACCAAGAGACCCAGTACTTC. As protein: CASSLGTSGNQETQYF.

This clone was counted between two and nine times. The chain is built from TRBV7-9 and TRBJ1-3; 8 nucleotides line up with TRBD1. Germline CDR1 reads SEHNR; CDR2 reads FQNEAQ (reference sequence). After removal of 4 bases from V and 4 bases from J, the junction contained 9 bases not matched to a gene. The CDR3 loop spans 16 amino acids. The CDR3 DNA reads TGTGCCAGCAGCTCCCCTAAGGACAGGGCCGGAAACACCATATATTTT. It encodes CASSSPKDRAGNTIYF.

V usage is TRBV5-4 and J usage is TRBJ1-4; no clear D gene. The ends were cut back, 4 bases at V and 5 bases at J, with 12 bases in the middle. The CDR3 runs to 14 residues. Per germline, CDR1 SGHNT and CDR2 YYREEE (reference sequence). The CDR3 bases are TGTGCCAGCAGCCCGGGGTCCCGAAATGAAAAACTGTTTTTT. Translating gives CASSPGSRNEKLFF. Looking up the rest from reference TRBV5-4 and TRBJ1-4 gives the full variable domain: ETGVTQSPTHLIKTRGQQVTLRCSSQSGHNTVSWYQQALGQGPQFIFQYYREEENGRGNFPPRFSGLQFPNYSSELNVNALELDDSALYLCASSPGSRNEKLFFGSGTQLSVL.

The chain couples TRBV7-8 to TRBJ1-6, with a possible D match to TRBD1 (6 bases). Trimming took off 5 bases at V and 9 bases at J, with 23 bases between the two ends. The germline CDR1 and CDR2 sequences are SGHVS and FQNEAQ. The CDR3 extends over 17 amino acids. The CDR3 loop is CASSRNFEGGIRSPLHF. CDR3 nucleotide sequence: TGTGCCAGCAGCCGCAATTTCGAGGGGGGGATTCGTTCACCCCTCCACTTT.

Here the CDR3 DNA reads TGTGCCAGTAGGCGCAGCGGGGGCCGGGATACGCAGTATTTT. This codes for CASRRSGGRDTQYF. This rearrangement joins TRBV19 to TRBJ2-3; 8 nucleotides match TRBD2. The CDR3 consists of 14 residues. V was pared by 6 bases and J by 6 bases, with 8 bases of the junction left unmatched. The germline V gene encodes CDR1 LNHDA and CDR2 SQIVND (reference sequence).

The chain has TRBV9 and TRBJ1-1; no reliable D call. Germline V gene data show CDR1 as SGDLS and CDR2 as YYNGEE. Trimming removed 2 bases from V and 8 bases from J, with 19 bases in between. The CDR3 has 15 amino acids. CDR3 residues: CASSVDWSGVGEAFF. CDR3 in DNA: TGTGCCAGCAGCGTCGACTGGTCTGGAGTTGGGGAAGCTTTCTTT.

V and J are TRBV2 and TRBJ1-5; TRBD1 matches 9 bases. Germline V gives CDR1 SNHLY, CDR2 FYNNEI. V lost 8 bases to trimming and J lost 2 bases; unmatched junction nucleotides: 1. This CDR3 region has 13 residues. This CDR3 reads CASGQGRNQPQHF. The CDR3 DNA sequence: TGTGCCAGCGGACAGGGGCGCAATCAGCCCCAGCATTTT.

The chain joins TRBV7-6 to TRBJ2-7, with 9 bases aligning to TRBD1. Germline V gives CDR1 SGHVS, CDR2 FNYEAQ. The trim removed 2 bases at V and 3 bases at J, leaving 5 bases unmatched. There are 15 residues in the CDR3. CDR3 in DNA: TGTGCCAGCAGCTTACAACCGGGACAGGGCTACGAGCAGTACTTC. Translation gives CASSLQPGQGYEQYF.

CDR3 in amino acids: CATSDPDTPGSPQHF. Written as DNA, the CDR3 is TGTGCCACCAGTGATCCCGACACCCCCGGCTCGCCCCAGCATTTT. This chain uses TRBV24-1 with TRBJ1-5; the D is unclear. Germline assignment: CDR1 KGHDR and CDR2 SFDVKD. The germline V and J ends were trimmed by 3 bases and 9 bases, with 17 bases remaining between them. The CDR3 has 15 residues.

V usage is TRBV6-1 and J usage is TRBJ1-2; D not certain. This CDR3 has 13 residues. Trimming pared 2 bases from V and 3 bases from J, leaving 7 bases between. The V gene's germline CDR1 is MNHNS and CDR2 SASEGT. The CDR3 here is CASSEIGDYGYTF. As DNA, the CDR3 is TGTGCCAGCAGTGAAATAGGAGACTATGGCTACACCTTC.

This chain connects TRBV19 to TRBJ2-2; D perhaps matches TRBD1 (5 bases). This CDR3 has 16 amino acids. V was trimmed by 4 bases and J by 5 bases, leaving 17 bases between them. The germline V gene encodes CDR1 LNHDA and CDR2 SQIVND (reference sequence). CDR3 sequence reads: CASSTGDSLPTGELFF. In DNA form, the CDR3 reads TGTGCCAGTAGTACCGGAGACAGTTTACCGACCGGGGAGCTGTTTTTT.

V gene TRBV2 combines with J gene TRBJ1-2; 7 bases align to TRBD1. Germline V lookup: CDR1 SNHLY, CDR2 FYNNEI. The length of the CDR3 is 13 residues. V was pared by 6 bases and J by 2 bases, with 3 bases of the junction left unmatched. The CDR3 sequence is CASRRTGNYGYTF. The DNA for the CDR3 is TGTGCCAGCAGGCGGACAGGAAACTATGGCTACACCTTC.

The chain joins TRBV19 to TRBJ1-1; a weak D match, TRBD1 (6 bases). The CDR3 loop spans 11 amino acids. V was shortened by 10 bases and J by 4 bases, with 10 bases between the two germline ends. Germline-derived CDR1 and CDR2 are LNHDA and SQIVND (reference sequence). DNA for the CDR3: TGTGCCACAACAGGGACCACTGAAGCTTTCTTT. This gives the protein CATTGTTEAFF.

The chain links TRBV5-5 to TRBJ2-7; possible D gene TRBD2, 5 bases. The V gene lost 4 bases and the J gene lost 1 base, with 12 bases spanning the gap. The CDR3 length is 14 residues. Germline CDR1 SGHKS, CDR2 YYEKEE (reference sequence). CDR3 nucleotides: TGTGCCAGCAGCGAGGAGGCCTTTTCCTACGAGCAGTACGTC. This encodes CASSEEAFSYEQYV.

This clone has only a few counts. The chain has TRBV4-2 and TRBJ2-3; maybe TRBD2 (6 bases). The V gene lost 2 bases and the J gene lost 4 bases, with 16 bases spanning the gap. CDR1 is LGHNA, CDR2 YNFKEQ, per germline. CDR3 length: 16 residues. CDR3 nucleotides: TGTGCCAGCAGCCAACTGCGGGGCCGGGTCCCAGATACGCAGTATTTT. Its translation: CASSQLRGRVPDTQYF.

The genes are TRBV27 and TRBJ1-5; TRBD1 matches 7 bases. After removal of 5 bases from V and 3 bases from J, the junction contained 4 bases not matched to a gene. The germline CDR1 and CDR2 sequences are MNHEY and SMNVEV (reference sequence). The CDR3 contains 14 residues. The CDR3 here is CASSLTGANQPQHF. The CDR3 bases are TGTGCCAGCAGTCTCACAGGGGCCAATCAGCCCCAGCATTTT.